A single sample gave rise to the 17 T cell receptor beta chains below, sequenced in a study of cytomegalovirus exposure and HLA in healthy donors. 13 Jbeta primers and 60 Vbeta primers were used for the PCR. Only in-frame clones appear in the TCRdb table, and some are missing; sequencing was by immunoSEQ multiplex PCR. The sample gives about 140,000 clones, approximately 88% of which show up once; roughly 0.5% is in the top ten. Sample: PBMCs. The receptors were sampled from a woman between 40 and 55 years old in good health and CMV-seronegative.

The gene calls are TRBV5-8 and TRBJ2-2; 8 positions match TRBD2. This CDR3 is built from 17 residues. Germline V lookup: CDR1 SGHTS, CDR2 YDEGEE. With V trimmed by 6 bases and J by 5 bases, 15 bases remained unmatched. CDR3 nucleotides: TGTGCCAGCACGGCCCAGCGGGAGAGATTGAGGACCGGGGAGCTGTTTTTT. Protein: CASTAQRERLRTGELFF.

V is TRBV29-1 and J is TRBJ2-1; 7 bases align to TRBD2. V shed 2 bases, J shed 13 bases, and the junction held 11 bases outside the gene matches. Germline V CDR1 and CDR2: SQVTM, ANQGSEA. The CDR3 loop spans 13 amino acids. The CDR3, as DNA: TGCAGCGTTGAACCCCTCACGGGGGGAGTTCAGTTCTTC. It encodes CSVEPLTGGVQFF.

The genes are TRBV7-9 and TRBJ2-5; tentatively, D is TRBD2 (6 bases). The CDR3 is made up of 14 amino acids. CDR1 and CDR2 (germline): SEHNR, FQNEAQ (reference sequence). V was trimmed by 3 bases and J by 5 bases, leaving 13 bases between them. The CDR3 sequence: CASSFRTMTETQYF. DNA for the CDR3: TGTGCCAGCAGCTTCCGGACTATGACGGAGACCCAGTACTTC. Full variable domain (remainder filled in from reference TRBV7-9 and TRBJ2-5): DTGVSQNPRHKITKRGQNVTFRCDPISEHNRLYWYRQTLGQGPEFLTYFQNEAQLEKSRLLSDRFSAERPKGSFSTLEIQRTEQGDSAMYLCASSFRTMTETQYFGPGTRLLVL.

The chain is built from TRBV6-5 and TRBJ1-5; D is unclear. Germline assignment: CDR1 MNHEY and CDR2 SVGAGI. Trimming took off 4 bases at V and 9 bases at J, with 7 bases between the two ends. The CDR3 is made up of 11 amino acids. The CDR3 loop is CASSSPGPQHF. The CDR3, as DNA: TGTGCCAGCAGTTCCCCCGGGCCCCAGCATTTT.

The J gene is TRBJ2-1, the V gene TRBV6-5, with D possibly being TRBD1 (6 bases). Looked up from germline, CDR1 is MNHEY and CDR2 is SVGAGI. V lost 7 bases to trimming and J lost 8 bases, with 21 bases between them. The CDR3 is 15 residues long. The CDR3 is CASNNYPQGRYEQFF. CDR3 in DNA: TGTGCCAGCAACAACTACCCACAGGGTCGTTATGAGCAGTTCTTC.

J is TRBJ2-7 and V is TRBV15, with 8 bases that match TRBD2. Germline values: CDR1 LNHNV, CDR2 YYDKDF (reference sequence). This CDR3 region has 15 residues. V shed 3 bases and J 2 bases; nucleotides not matched to a gene: 6. CDR3: CATSRGTRETYEQYF. DNA of the CDR3: TGTGCCACCAGCAGGGGGACTAGAGAAACCTACGAGCAGTACTTC.

The DNA for the CDR3 is TGCGCCAGCAGCCAAGATCCTGGAGGTGGCCAGCCCCAGCATTTT. Residues: CASSQDPGGGQPQHF. The chain joins TRBV4-1 to TRBJ1-5; no clear D gene. V shed 0 bases and J shed 7 bases, with 13 bases lying between them. CDR3 length: 15 amino acids. Germline CDR1 MGHRA, CDR2 YSYEKL.

Concerning this clone itself: The junction shows a germline mismatch at one end, possibly a read error. Other DNA sequences within the sample encode an identical CDR3. The chain combines TRBV7-6 with TRBJ2-7; 10 bases align to TRBD1. Germline V gene sequence: CDR1 SGHVS, CDR2 FNYEAQ. CDR3 length equals 17 residues. For the CDR3, the DNA is TGCGCCAGCAGCTCGGGATCGGACAGGGGGTGGGCGAACGAGCAGTACTTC. Amino acid sequence: CASSSGSDRGWANEQYF.

The chain carries TRBV28 and TRBJ1-4; a weak D match, TRBD1 (6 bases). V was shortened by 7 bases and J by 7 bases, with 13 bases between the two germline ends. The CDR3 extends over 13 amino acids. Looked up from germline, CDR1 is MDHEN and CDR2 is SYDVKM. This chain's CDR3 is CASTGGLGEKLFF. CDR3 nucleotides: TGTGCCAGCACGGGGGGGCTCGGTGAAAAACTGTTTTTT.

The V gene is TRBV6-5, the J gene TRBJ2-7, with 8 nucleotides matching TRBD1. The junction had 7 bases not matched to a gene; V was cut back by 2 bases and J by 4 bases. CDR3 length: 15 residues. Germline assignment: CDR1 MNHEY and CDR2 SVGAGI. The chain's CDR3 is CASSYAGTGYYEQYF. DNA of the CDR3: TGTGCCAGCAGTTACGCCGGGACAGGTTATTACGAGCAGTACTTC.

The gene calls are TRBV30 and TRBJ2-1, with 10 positions matching TRBD1. The trim removed 5 bases at V and 7 bases at J, leaving 5 bases unmatched. The CDR3 extends over 13 amino acids. Germline lookup yields CDR1 GTSNPN and CDR2 SVGIG (reference sequence). In DNA, the CDR3 is TGTGCCTGGGACAGGGGGCGCGAGAATGAGCAGTTCTTC. It is translated as CAWDRGRENEQFF.

The rearrangement uses TRBV7-9 and TRBJ1-1; 7 positions agree with TRBD1. This CDR3 has 14 amino acids. The germline V gene has CDR1 SEHNR and CDR2 FQNEAQ (reference sequence). The V and J ends lost 5 bases and 4 bases, in that order; junction bases with no gene match: 7. As DNA, the CDR3 is TGTGCCAGCAGCCTAAGACAGGGTCTCACTGAAGCTTTCTTT. It codes for CASSLRQGLTEAFF. The complete variable domain, with remaining parts taken from reference TRBV7-9 and TRBJ1-1, reads DTGVSQNPRHKITKRGQNVTFRCDPISEHNRLYWYRQTLGQGPEFLTYFQNEAQLEKSRLLSDRFSAERPKGSFSTLEIQRTEQGDSAMYLCASSLRQGLTEAFFGQGTRLTVV.

This clone was seen only a few times. The CDR3 DNA is TGTGCCAGCAGTTTTGCGCTAGCCTGGGATGAGCAGTTCTTC. Protein: CASSFALAWDEQFF. The rearrangement joins TRBV27 to TRBJ2-1, with a tentative D call TRBD2 (5 bases). Germline-derived CDR1 and CDR2 are MNHEY and SMNVEV (reference sequence). The CDR3 totals 14 residues. V was shortened by 3 bases and J by 8 bases, with 14 bases between the two germline ends.

The chain is built from TRBV5-4 and TRBJ2-5; possibly TRBD2 for D (7 bases). Looked up from germline, CDR1 is SGHNT and CDR2 is YYREEE (reference sequence). Deletions cut 6 bases from V and 4 bases from J, with 19 bases between. The CDR3 runs to 15 residues. The CDR3 protein is CASNWGGLEGETQYF. Written as DNA, the CDR3 is TGTGCCAGCAATTGGGGGGGCCTGGAAGGAGAGACCCAGTACTTC.

The chain combines TRBV19 with TRBJ2-5, with D possibly matching TRBD1 (6 bases). V was trimmed by 5 bases and J by 5 bases, leaving 18 bases between them. The germline gives CDR1 LNHDA, CDR2 SQIVND (reference sequence). The CDR3 extends over 15 amino acids. This CDR3 is CASSASGTGWETQYF. DNA for the CDR3: TGTGCCAGTAGTGCCTCCGGTACAGGGTGGGAGACCCAGTACTTC.

The chain couples TRBV13 to TRBJ1-4, with a possible D match to TRBD1 (6 bases). Germline V lookup: CDR1 PRHDT, CDR2 FYEKMQ (reference sequence). Deletions cut 5 bases from V and 4 bases from J, with 17 bases between. This CDR3 is 16 amino acids long. The CDR3 reads CASSRGGLGGNEKLFF. The CDR3 DNA is TGTGCCAGCAGCCGGGGGGGGCTCGGGGGTAATGAAAAACTGTTTTTT.

The chain recombines TRBV9 with TRBJ1-1; D ambiguous. Germline V CDR1 and CDR2: SGDLS, YYNGEE. The CDR3 covers 13 residues. With 4 bases removed from V and 0 bases from J, the gap between germline ends came to 7 bases. CDR3 coding DNA: TGTGCCAGCAGCTTTAGCTTGAACACTGAAGCTTTCTTT. This translates into CASSFSLNTEAFF.